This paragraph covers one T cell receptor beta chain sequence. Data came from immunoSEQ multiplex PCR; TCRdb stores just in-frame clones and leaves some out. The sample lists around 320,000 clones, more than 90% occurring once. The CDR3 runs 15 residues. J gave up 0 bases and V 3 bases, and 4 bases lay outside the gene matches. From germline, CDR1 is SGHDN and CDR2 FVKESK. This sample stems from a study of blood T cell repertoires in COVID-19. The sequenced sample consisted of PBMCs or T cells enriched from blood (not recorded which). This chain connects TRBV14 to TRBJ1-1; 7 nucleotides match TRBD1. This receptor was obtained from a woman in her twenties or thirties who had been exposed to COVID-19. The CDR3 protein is CASSHRQGMNTEAFF. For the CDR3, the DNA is TGTGCCAGCAGCCATAGACAGGGAATGAACACTGAAGCTTTCTTT.